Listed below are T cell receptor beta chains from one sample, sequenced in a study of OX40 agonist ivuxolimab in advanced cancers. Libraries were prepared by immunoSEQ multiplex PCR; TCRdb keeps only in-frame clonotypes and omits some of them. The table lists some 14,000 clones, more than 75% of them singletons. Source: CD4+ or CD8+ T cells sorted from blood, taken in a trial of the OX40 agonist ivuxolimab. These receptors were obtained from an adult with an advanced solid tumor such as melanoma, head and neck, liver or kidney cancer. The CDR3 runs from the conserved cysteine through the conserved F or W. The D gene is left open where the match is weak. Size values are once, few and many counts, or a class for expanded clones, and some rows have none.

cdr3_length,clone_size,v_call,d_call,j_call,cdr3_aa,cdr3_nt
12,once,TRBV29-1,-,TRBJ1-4,CSVVGVAEKLFF,TGCAGCGTTGTCGGGGTGGCGGAAAAACTGTTTTTT
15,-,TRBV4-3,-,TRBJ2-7,CASSQGLIPKYEQYF,TGCGCCAGCAGCCAAGGCCTGATTCCTAAGTACGAGCAGTACTTC
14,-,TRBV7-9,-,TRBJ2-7,CASTLGLDSYEQYF,TGTGCCAGCACCCTTGGATTGGACAGCTACGAGCAGTACTTC
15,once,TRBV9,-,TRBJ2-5,CASSVESGGLETQYF,TGTGCCAGCAGCGTAGAGTCGGGGGGCCTGGAGACCCAGTACTTC
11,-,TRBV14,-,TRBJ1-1,CASSQSPEAFF,TGTGCCAGCAGCCAGTCCCCTGAAGCTTTCTTT
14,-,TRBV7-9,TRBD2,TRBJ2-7,CASSLSGASDEQYF,TGTGCCAGCAGCTTAAGCGGGGCATCCGACGAGCAGTACTTC
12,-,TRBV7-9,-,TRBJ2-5,CAGRQMQETQYF,TGTGCCGGTAGACAGATGCAAGAGACCCAGTACTTC
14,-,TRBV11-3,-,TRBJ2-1,CASSPPSNYNEQFF,TGTGCCAGCAGCCCCCCCAGTAACTACAATGAGCAGTTCTTC
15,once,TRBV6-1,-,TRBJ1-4,CASSDLGAADEKLFF,TGTGCCAGCAGTGATTTAGGAGCGGCGGATGAAAAACTGTTTTTT
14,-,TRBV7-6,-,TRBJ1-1,CASSLGGGYTEAFF,TGTGCCAGCAGCTTAGGGGGTGGGTACACTGAAGCTTTCTTT
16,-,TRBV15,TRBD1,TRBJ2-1,CATSSATGASYNEQFF,TGTGCCACCAGCAGTGCTACAGGGGCCTCCTACAATGAGCAGTTCTTC
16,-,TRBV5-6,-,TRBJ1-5,CASSLTYQGGNQPQHF,TGTGCCAGCAGCTTGACCTACCAGGGTGGCAATCAGCCCCAGCATTTT
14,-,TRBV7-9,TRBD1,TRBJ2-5,CAKTGGNDQETQYF,TGTGCCAAGACAGGGGGGAACGACCAAGAGACCCAGTACTTC
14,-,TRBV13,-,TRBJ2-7,CASSLVDVGGEQYF,TGTGCCAGCAGCCTAGTAGATGTAGGAGGCGAGCAGTACTTC
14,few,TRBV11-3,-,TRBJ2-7,CASSLVPGPREQYF,TGTGCCAGCAGCTTAGTACCAGGGCCGAGGGAGCAGTACTTC
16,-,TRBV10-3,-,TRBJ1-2,CAISESSQGPNYGYTF,TGTGCCATCAGTGAGTCGTCGCAGGGACCGAACTATGGCTACACCTTC